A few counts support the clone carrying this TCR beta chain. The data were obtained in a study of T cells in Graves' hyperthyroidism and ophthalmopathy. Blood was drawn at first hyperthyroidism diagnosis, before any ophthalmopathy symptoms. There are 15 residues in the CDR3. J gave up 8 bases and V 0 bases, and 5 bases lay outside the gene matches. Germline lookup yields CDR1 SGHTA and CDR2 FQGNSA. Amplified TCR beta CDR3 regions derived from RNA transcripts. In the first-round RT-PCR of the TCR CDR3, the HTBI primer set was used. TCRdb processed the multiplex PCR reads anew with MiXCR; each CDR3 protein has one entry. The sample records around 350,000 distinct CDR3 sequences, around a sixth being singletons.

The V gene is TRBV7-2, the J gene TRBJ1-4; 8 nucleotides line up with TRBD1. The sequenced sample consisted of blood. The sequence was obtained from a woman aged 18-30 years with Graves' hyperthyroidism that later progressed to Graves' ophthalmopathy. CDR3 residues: CASSLAPGGREKLFF. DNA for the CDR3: TGTGCCAGCAGCTTAGCGCCAGGGGGCAGGGAAAAACTGTTTTTT. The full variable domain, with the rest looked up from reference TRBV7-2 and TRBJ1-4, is GAGVSQSPSNKVTEKGKDVELRCDPISGHTALYWYRQSLGQGLEFLIYFQGNSAPDKSGLPSDRFSAERTGGSVSTLTIQRTQQEDSAVYLCASSLAPGGREKLFFGSGTQLSVL.